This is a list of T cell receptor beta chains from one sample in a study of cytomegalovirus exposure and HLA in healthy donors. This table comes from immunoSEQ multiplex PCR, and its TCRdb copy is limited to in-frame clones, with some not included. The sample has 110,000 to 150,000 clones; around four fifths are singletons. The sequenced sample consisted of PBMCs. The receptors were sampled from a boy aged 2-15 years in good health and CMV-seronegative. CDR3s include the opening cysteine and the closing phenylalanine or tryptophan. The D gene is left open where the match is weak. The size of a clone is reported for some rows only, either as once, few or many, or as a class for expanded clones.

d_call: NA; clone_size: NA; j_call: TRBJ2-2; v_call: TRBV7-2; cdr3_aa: CASSLDFTGELFF; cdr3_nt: TGTGCCAGCAGCTTAGACTTCACCGGGGAGCTGTTTTTT
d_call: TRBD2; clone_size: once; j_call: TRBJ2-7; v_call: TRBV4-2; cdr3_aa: CASSQDSLAGVTISYEQYF; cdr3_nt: TGTGCCAGCAGCCAAGATTCACTAGCGGGCGTTACCATTTCCTACGAGCAGTACTTC
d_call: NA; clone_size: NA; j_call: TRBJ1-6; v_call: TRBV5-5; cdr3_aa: CASSLDPRDYNSPLHF; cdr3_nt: TGTGCCAGCAGCTTGGATCCTCGGGACTATAATTCACCCCTCCACTTT
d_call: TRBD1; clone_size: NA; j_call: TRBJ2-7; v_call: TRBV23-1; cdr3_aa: CASSQSCLWTGLYEQYF; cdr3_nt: TGCGCCAGCAGTCAATCGTGCTTGTGGACAGGGCTCTACGAGCAGTACTTC
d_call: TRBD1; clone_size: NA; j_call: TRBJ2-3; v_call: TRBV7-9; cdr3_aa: CASSLPAGTASTDTQYF; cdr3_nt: TGTGCCAGCAGCTTACCGGCCGGGACAGCTAGCACAGATACGCAGTATTTT
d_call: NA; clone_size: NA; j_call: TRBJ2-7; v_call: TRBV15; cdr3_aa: CATSRVTGSHEQYF; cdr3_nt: TGTGCCACCAGCAGAGTTACAGGGTCCCACGAGCAGTACTTC
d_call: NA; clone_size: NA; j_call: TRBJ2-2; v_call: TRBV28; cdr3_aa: CASSFVANTGELFF; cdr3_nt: TGTGCCAGCAGTTTCGTAGCGAACACCGGGGAGCTGTTTTTT
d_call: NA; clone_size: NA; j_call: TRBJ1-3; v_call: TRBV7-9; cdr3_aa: CASSGAGRVPGNTIYF; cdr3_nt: TGTGCCAGCAGCGGAGCGGGCAGGGTGCCAGGAAACACCATATATTTT
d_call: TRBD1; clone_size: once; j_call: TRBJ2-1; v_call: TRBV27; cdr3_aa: CASSFRGLNNEQFF; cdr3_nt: TGTGCCAGCAGTTTCAGGGGGCTTAACAATGAGCAGTTCTTC
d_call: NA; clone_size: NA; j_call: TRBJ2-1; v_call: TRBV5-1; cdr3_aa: CASSLPSGSYNEQFF; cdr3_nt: TGCGCCAGCAGCTTGCCCAGCGGGTCCTACAATGAGCAGTTCTTC
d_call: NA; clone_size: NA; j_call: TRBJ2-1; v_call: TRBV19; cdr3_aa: CASGREQFF; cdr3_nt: TGTGCCAGTGGGAGAGAGCAGTTCTTC
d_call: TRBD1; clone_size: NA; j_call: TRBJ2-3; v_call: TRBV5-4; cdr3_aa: CASSLRTGAVDTQYF; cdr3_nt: TGTGCCAGCAGCTTAAGGACAGGGGCGGTAGATACGCAGTATTTT
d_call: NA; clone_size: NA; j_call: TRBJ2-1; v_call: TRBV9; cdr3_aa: CASSDTSEQFF; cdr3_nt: TGTGCCAGCAGCGACACCAGTGAGCAGTTCTTC
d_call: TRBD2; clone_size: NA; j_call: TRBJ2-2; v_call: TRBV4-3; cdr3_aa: CASSQAGAGGPDTGELFF; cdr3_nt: TGCGCCAGCAGCCAAGCGGGCGCGGGAGGGCCCGACACCGGGGAGCTGTTTTTT
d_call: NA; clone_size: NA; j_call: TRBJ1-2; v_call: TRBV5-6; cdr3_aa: CASSLGGNGYTF; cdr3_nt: TGTGCCAGCAGCTTAGGAGGGAATGGCTACACCTTC
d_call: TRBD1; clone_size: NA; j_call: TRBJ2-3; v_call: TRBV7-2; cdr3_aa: CATRLQGADTQYF; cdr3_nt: TGTGCCACGAGGCTACAGGGGGCTGATACGCAGTATTTT
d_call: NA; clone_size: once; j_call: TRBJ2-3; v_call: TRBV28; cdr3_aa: CASASQRGFTDTQYF; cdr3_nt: TGTGCCAGCGCTAGCCAAAGGGGGTTCACAGATACGCAGTATTTT
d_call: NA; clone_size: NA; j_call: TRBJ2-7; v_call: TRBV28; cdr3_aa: CASSLLSQGWAYEQYF; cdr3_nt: TGTGCCAGCAGTTTATTGTCGCAGGGGTGGGCCTACGAGCAGTACTTC
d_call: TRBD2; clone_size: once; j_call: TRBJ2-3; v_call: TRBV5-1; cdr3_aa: CASSHGSSGRATSDTQYF; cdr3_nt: TGCGCCAGCAGCCATGGGTCTAGCGGGAGGGCCACGTCAGATACGCAGTATTTT
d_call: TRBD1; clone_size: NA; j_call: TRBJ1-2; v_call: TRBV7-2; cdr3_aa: CASSFPGQGHYGYTF; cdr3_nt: TGTGCCAGCAGCTTTCCGGGACAGGGGCACTATGGCTACACCTTC
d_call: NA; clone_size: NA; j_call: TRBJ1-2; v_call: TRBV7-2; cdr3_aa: CASSPPGPGHGYTF; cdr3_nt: TGTGCCAGCAGCCCGCCTGGGCCCGGCCATGGCTACACCTTC